These 5 T cell receptor beta chains were sequenced from one sample in a study of T cells in Graves' hyperthyroidism and ophthalmopathy. Regions amplified from RNA transcripts were the TCR beta CDR3 regions. The TCR CDR3 was amplified in a first-round RT-PCR using the HTBI primer set. TCRdb passed the multiplex PCR reads through MiXCR, listing each CDR3 protein once. This table has over 350,000 distinct CDR3 sequences, over 12% appearing once. The sample consisted of blood. All receptors come from a man in his fifties with Graves' ophthalmopathy.

This rearrangement joins TRBV19 to TRBJ2-3, with D possibly matching TRBD1 (6 bases). CDR3 size: 13 residues. V was pared by 9 bases and J by 0 bases, with 10 bases between. CDR1 and CDR2 (germline): LNHDA, SQIVND (reference sequence). Here the CDR3 reads CASPGQSTDTQYF. The CDR3 DNA sequence: TGTGCCAGCCCGGGACAAAGCACAGATACGCAGTATTTT.

This clonotype came up many times. The chain employs TRBV6-1 and TRBJ2-3; 8 bases fit TRBD2. From germline, CDR1 is MNHNS and CDR2 SASEGT. The CDR3 has 17 amino acids. The V segment lost 8 bases and the J segment 0 bases; nucleotides outside the gene matches: 13. CDR3 protein: CASPPGQLAVSTDTQYF. As DNA, the CDR3 is TGTGCCAGCCCTCCTGGCCAACTAGCGGTGAGCACAGATACGCAGTATTTT.

V is TRBV11-2 and J is TRBJ2-1; 13 bases are shared with TRBD2. Germline V lookup: CDR1 SGHAT, CDR2 FQNNGV. The CDR3 length is 16 residues. Trimming cost V 1 base and J 8 bases; bases outside gene matches: 5. This CDR3 reads CASSLALAGGLYEQFF. CDR3 DNA: TGTGCCAGCAGCTTAGCACTAGCGGGAGGGTTATATGAGCAGTTCTTC.

This clonotype occurred many times. The rearrangement uses TRBV12-3 or TRBV12-4 and TRBJ2-2, with a tentative D call TRBD1 (5 bases). V was shortened by 0 bases and J by 3 bases, with 5 bases between the two germline ends. This CDR3 has 14 residues. The CDR3 spells CASSLARDTGELFF. The CDR3 coding sequence is TGTGCCAGCAGTTTAGCCAGGGACACCGGGGAGCTGTTTTTT.

The rearrangement links TRBV7-9 to TRBJ2-1, with 7 bases fitting TRBD1. V lost 3 bases to trimming and J lost 9 bases; unmatched junction nucleotides: 5. The V gene's germline CDR1 is SEHNR and CDR2 FQNEAQ (reference sequence). This CDR3 has 13 residues. The CDR3 bases are TGTGCCAGCAGCTTGTGGCAGGGGGTTGAGCAGTTCTTC. Translating it yields CASSLWQGVEQFF.